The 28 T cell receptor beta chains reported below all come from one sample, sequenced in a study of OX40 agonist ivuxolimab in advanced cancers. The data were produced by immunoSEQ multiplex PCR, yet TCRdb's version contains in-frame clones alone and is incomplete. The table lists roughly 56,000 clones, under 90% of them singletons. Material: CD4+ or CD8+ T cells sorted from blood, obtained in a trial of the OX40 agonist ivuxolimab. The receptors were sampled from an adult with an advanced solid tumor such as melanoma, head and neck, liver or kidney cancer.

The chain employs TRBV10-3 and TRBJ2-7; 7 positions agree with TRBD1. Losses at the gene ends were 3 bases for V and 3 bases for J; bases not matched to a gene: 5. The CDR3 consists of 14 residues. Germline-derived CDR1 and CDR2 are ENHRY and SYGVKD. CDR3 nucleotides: TGTGCCATCAGTGATTACGGGACAGACTACGAGCAGTACTTC. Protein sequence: CAISDYGTDYEQYF.

The CDR3 sequence is CASSERVLYSTDTQYF. The DNA of the CDR3 is TGTGCCAGCAGTGAGAGGGTTCTTTATAGCACAGATACGCAGTATTTT. The chain links TRBV2 to TRBJ2-3; a possible D gene is TRBD2 (5 bases). Looked up from germline, CDR1 is SNHLY and CDR2 is FYNNEI. The V end was cut by 3 bases, the J end by 0 bases, with 13 bases between. This CDR3 is 16 amino acids long.

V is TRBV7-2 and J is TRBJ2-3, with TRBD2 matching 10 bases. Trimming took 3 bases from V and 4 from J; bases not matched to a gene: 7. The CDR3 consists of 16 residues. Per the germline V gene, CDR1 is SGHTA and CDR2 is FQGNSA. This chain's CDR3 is CASSLSPSGSADTQYF. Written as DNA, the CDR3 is TGTGCCAGCAGCTTGTCTCCTAGCGGGAGCGCAGATACGCAGTATTTT.

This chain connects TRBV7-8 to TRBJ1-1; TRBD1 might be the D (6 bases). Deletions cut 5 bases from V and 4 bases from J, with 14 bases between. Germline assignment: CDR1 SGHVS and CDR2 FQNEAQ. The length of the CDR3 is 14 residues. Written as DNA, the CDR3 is TGTGCCAGCAGCGCGGACAGCTTTAGCACTGAAGCTTTCTTT. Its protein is CASSADSFSTEAFF.

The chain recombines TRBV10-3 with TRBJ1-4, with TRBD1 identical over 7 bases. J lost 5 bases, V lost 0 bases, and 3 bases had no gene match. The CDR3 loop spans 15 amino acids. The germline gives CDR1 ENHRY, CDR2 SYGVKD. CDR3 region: CAISESGTANEKLFF. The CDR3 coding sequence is TGTGCCATCAGTGAGTCCGGGACAGCGAATGAAAAACTGTTTTTT.

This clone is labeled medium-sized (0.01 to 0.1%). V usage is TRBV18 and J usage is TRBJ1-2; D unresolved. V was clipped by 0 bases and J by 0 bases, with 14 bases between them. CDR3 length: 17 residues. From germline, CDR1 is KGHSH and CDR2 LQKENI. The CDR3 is CASSPPSLGQANYGYTF. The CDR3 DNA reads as TGTGCCAGCTCACCACCGAGTTTGGGCCAGGCTAACTATGGCTACACCTTC.

The CDR3 coding sequence is TGTGCCTGGAGCCTTCGACAGGGCATAACCTACGAGCAGTACTTC. It codes for CAWSLRQGITYEQYF. The V and J genes are TRBV30 and TRBJ2-7; 7 nucleotides line up with TRBD1. Germline CDR1 and CDR2: GTSNPN and SVGIG (reference sequence). Trimming cost V 3 bases and J 2 bases; bases outside gene matches: 10. This CDR3 has 15 residues. The full variable domain, with the rest looked up from reference TRBV30 and TRBJ2-7, is SQTIHQWPATLVQPVGSPLSLECTVEGTSNPNLYWYRQAAGRGLQLLFYSVGIGQISSEVPQNLSASRPQDRQFILSSKKLLLSDSGFYLCAWSLRQGITYEQYFGPGTRLTVT.

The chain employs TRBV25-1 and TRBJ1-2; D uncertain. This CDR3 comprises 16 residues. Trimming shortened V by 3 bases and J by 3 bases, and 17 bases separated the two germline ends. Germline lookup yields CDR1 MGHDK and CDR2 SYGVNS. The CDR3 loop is CASSDSIWEEHYGYTF. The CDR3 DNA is TGTGCCAGCAGTGATTCTATTTGGGAGGAGCACTATGGCTACACCTTC.

Here the CDR3 DNA reads TGTGCCAGCAGCGAGCCGGGACAGGGGCGGACGAACACTGAAGCTTTCTTT. Its protein product is CASSEPGQGRTNTEAFF. This sequence joins TRBV7-2 and TRBJ1-1; 10 bases line up with TRBD1. V gave up 5 bases and J gave up 1 base; unmatched junction bases: 10. CDR3 length equals 17 residues. Germline loops: CDR1 SGHTA, CDR2 FQGNSA. Together with reference TRBV7-2 and TRBJ1-1, the CDR3 gives the full variable domain: GAGVSQSPSNKVTEKGKDVELRCDPISGHTALYWYRQSLGQGLEFLIYFQGNSAPDKSGLPSDRFSAERTGGSVSTLTIQRTQQEDSAVYLCASSEPGQGRTNTEAFFGQGTRLTVV.

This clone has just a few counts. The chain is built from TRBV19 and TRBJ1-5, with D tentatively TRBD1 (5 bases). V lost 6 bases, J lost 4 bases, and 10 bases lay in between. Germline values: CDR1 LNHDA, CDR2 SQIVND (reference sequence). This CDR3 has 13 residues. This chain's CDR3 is CASRKKGNQPQHF. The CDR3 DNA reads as TGTGCCAGTAGGAAAAAGGGGAATCAGCCCCAGCATTTT.

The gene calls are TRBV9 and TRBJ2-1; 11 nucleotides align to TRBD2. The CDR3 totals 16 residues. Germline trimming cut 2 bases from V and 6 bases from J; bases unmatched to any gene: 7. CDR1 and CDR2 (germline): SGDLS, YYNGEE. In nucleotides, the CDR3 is TGTGCCAGCAGCGTTTCCGGGACTAGCGGCGTCAATGAGCAGTTCTTC. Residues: CASSVSGTSGVNEQFF.

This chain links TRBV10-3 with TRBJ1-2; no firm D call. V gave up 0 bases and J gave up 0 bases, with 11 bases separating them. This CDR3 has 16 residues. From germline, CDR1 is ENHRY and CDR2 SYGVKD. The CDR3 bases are TGTGCCATCAGTGAGTCTTCGGGGAGCACTAACTATGGCTACACCTTC. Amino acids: CAISESSGSTNYGYTF.

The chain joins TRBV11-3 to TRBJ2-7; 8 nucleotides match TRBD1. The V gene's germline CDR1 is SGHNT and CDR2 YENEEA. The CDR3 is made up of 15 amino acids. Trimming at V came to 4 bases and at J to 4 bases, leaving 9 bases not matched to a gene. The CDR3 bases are TGTGCCAGCAGCTCTATGACAGGGGAAACGTACGAGCAGTACTTC. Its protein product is CASSSMTGETYEQYF. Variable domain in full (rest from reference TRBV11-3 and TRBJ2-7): EAGVVQSPRYKIIEKKQPVAFWCNPISGHNTLYWYLQNLGQGPELLIRYENEEAVDDSQLPKDRFSAERLKGVDSTLKIQPAELGDSAVYLCASSSMTGETYEQYFGPGTRLTVT.

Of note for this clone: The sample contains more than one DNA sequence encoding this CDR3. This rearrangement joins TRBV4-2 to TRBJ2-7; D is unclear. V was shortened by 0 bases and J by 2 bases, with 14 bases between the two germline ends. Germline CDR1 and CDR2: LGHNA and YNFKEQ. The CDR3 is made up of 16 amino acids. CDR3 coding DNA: TGTGCCAGCAGCCAAGAGGCCTTAATCACCACCTACGAGCAGTACTTC. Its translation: CASSQEALITTYEQYF.

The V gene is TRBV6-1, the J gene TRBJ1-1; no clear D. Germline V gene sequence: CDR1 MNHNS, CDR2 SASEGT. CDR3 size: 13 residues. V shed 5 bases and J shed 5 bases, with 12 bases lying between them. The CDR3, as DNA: TGTGCCAGCAGTAATAGTAGGAGGACTGAAGCTTTCTTT. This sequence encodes CASSNSRRTEAFF.

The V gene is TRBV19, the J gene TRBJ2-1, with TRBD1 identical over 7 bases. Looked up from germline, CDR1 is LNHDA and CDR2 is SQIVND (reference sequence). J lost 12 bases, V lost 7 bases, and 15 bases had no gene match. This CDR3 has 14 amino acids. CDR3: CASKGADRSEGQFF. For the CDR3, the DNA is TGTGCCAGTAAGGGGGCCGACAGGTCCGAGGGGCAGTTCTTC.

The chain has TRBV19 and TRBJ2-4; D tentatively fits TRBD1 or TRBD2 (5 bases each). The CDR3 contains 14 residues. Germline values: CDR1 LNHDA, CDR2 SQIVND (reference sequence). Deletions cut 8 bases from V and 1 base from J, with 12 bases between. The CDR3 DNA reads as TGTGCCAGTCGGGGCGTAGACGCCAAAAACATTCAGTACTTC. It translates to CASRGVDAKNIQYF.

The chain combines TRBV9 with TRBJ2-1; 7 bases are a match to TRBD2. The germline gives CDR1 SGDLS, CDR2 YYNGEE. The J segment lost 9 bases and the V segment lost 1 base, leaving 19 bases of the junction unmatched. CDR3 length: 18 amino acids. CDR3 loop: CASSVHFLWGEGLGEQFF. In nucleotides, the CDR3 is TGTGCCAGCAGCGTACATTTCCTTTGGGGGGAGGGCCTCGGTGAGCAGTTCTTC.

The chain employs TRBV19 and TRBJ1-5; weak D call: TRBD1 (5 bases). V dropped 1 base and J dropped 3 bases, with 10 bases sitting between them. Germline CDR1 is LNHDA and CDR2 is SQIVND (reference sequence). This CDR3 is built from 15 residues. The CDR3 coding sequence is TGTGCCAGTAGTATAGGGGGGGGTTTCAATCAGCCCCAGCATTTT. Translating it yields CASSIGGGFNQPQHF.

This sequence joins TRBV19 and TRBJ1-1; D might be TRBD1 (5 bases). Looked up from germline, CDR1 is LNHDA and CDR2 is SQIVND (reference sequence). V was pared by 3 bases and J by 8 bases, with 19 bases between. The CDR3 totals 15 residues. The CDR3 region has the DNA TGTGCCAGTAGTATCCGAATCAGGGCGCCCACGGAAGCTTTCTTT. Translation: CASSIRIRAPTEAFF.

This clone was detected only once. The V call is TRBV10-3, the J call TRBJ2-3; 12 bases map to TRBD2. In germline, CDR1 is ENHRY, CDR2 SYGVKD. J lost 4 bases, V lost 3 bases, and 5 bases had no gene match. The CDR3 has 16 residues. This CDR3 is CAISDPTSGSADTQYF. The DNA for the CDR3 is TGTGCCATCAGTGACCCGACTAGCGGGAGTGCAGATACGCAGTATTTT.

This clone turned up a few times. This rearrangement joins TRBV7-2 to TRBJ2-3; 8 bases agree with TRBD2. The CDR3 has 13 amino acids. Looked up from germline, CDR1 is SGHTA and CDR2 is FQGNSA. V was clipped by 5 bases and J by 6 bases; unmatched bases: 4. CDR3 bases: TGTGCCAGCAGCCTGGGACTAGTGGATACGCAGTATTTT. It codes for CASSLGLVDTQYF.

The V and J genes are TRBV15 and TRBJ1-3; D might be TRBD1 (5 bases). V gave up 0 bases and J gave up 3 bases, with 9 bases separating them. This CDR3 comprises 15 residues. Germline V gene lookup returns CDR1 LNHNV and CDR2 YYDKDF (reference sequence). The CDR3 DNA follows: TGTGCCACCAGCAGAGATCGGGGGGATGGAAACACCATATATTTT. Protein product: CATSRDRGDGNTIYF.

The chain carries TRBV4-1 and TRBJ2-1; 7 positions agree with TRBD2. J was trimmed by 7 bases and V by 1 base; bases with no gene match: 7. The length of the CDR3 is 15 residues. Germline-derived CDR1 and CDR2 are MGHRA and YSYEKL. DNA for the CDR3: TGCGCCAGCAGCCAAGGGGGGGGTCGTAGAAATGAGCAGTTCTTC. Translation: CASSQGGGRRNEQFF.

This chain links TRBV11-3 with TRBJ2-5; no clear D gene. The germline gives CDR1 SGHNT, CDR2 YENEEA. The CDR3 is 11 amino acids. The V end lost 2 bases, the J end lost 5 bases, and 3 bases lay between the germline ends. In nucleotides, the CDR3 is TGTGCCAGCAGCTTAACGGAGACCCAGTACTTC. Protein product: CASSLTETQYF.

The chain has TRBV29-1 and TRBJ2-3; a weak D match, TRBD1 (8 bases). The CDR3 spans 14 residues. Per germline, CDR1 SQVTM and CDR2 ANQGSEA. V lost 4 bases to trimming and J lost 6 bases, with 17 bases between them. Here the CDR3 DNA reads TGCAGCGTTGTCCCTGGACAGGGAGGGGATACGCAGTATTTT. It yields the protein CSVVPGQGGDTQYF.

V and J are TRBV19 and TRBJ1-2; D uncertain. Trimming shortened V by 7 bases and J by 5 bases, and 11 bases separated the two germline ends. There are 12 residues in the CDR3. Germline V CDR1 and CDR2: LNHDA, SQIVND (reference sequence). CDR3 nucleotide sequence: TGTGCCAGTACCCCAGAGGGATATGGCTACACCTTC. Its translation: CASTPEGYGYTF.

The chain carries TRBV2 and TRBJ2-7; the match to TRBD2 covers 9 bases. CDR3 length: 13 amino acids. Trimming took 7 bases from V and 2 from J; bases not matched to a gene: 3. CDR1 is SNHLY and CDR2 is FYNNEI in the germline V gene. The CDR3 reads CASTSGTPYEQYF. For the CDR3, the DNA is TGTGCCAGCACTAGCGGGACCCCCTACGAGCAGTACTTC.